The 24 T cell receptor beta chains in this list originate from one sample, sequenced in a study of cytomegalovirus exposure and HLA in healthy donors. Some clones are missing from TCRdb's copy, which holds only in-frame ones; the method was immunoSEQ multiplex PCR. The sample has about 130,000 clones, 88% seen once. Sequencing was carried out using PBMCs. These receptors all come from a man aged 30-40 years in good health and CMV-seronegative.

The chain recombines TRBV6-5 with TRBJ2-5; 8 nucleotides align to TRBD1. Trimming took 8 bases from V and 5 from J; bases not matched to a gene: 4. Per germline, CDR1 MNHEY and CDR2 SVGAGI. The CDR3 totals 12 residues. The CDR3 DNA reads as TGTGCCAGCCGGGACAGGTACGAGACCCAGTACTTC. This encodes CASRDRYETQYF.

The chain employs TRBV19 and TRBJ2-7, with TRBD2 matching over 9 bases. The CDR3 is made up of 14 amino acids. CDR1 LNHDA and CDR2 SQIVND come from the germline V gene (reference sequence). V shed 4 bases, J shed 1 base, and the junction held 2 bases outside the gene matches. CDR3 nucleotide sequence: TGTGCCAGTAGTACCCTAGCGGGGTCCTACGAGCAGTACTTC. This encodes CASSTLAGSYEQYF.

This chain uses TRBV5-4 with TRBJ2-1; 11 bases map to TRBD2. CDR1 SGHNT and CDR2 YYREEE come from the germline V gene (reference sequence). This CDR3 comprises 16 residues. Trimming removed 4 bases from V and 7 bases from J; junction bases left unmatched: 10. The CDR3 nucleotides read TGTGCCAGCAGCCCGCCACTAGCGGGAGTAAGTAATGAGCAGTTCTTC. Its translation is CASSPPLAGVSNEQFF.

This clone showed up just once. The chain is built from TRBV27 and TRBJ2-7, with 8 bases fitting TRBD1. There are 14 residues in the CDR3. Per germline, CDR1 MNHEY and CDR2 SMNVEV (reference sequence). Losses at the gene ends were 4 bases for V and 4 bases for J; bases not matched to a gene: 6. The CDR3 sequence: CASSSIGQGYEQYF. CDR3 sequence (DNA): TGTGCCAGCAGTTCCATCGGACAGGGATACGAGCAGTACTTC.

The chain has TRBV5-1 and TRBJ2-7, with D perhaps matching TRBD1 (6 bases). Per the germline V gene, CDR1 is SGHRS and CDR2 is YFSETQ. V was cut by 7 bases and J by 0 bases, with 14 bases left in between. The CDR3 is 14 amino acids. DNA of the CDR3: TGCGCCAGCGGTCGGGACACTCCCTCCTACGAGCAGTACTTC. Protein: CASGRDTPSYEQYF.

The chain uses TRBV7-9 and TRBJ1-4; 7 bases fit TRBD1. The CDR3 has 13 residues. Trimming removed 6 bases from V and 8 bases from J; junction bases left unmatched: 6. In germline, CDR1 is SEHNR, CDR2 FQNEAQ (reference sequence). The CDR3 protein is CASRGQNPEKLFF. CDR3 bases: TGTGCCAGCAGGGGACAGAACCCCGAAAAACTGTTTTTT.

The gene calls are TRBV5-1 and TRBJ2-3; D unresolved. This CDR3 is 15 amino acids long. V was pared by 0 bases and J by 0 bases, with 8 bases between. The germline CDR1 and CDR2 sequences are SGHRS and YFSETQ. CDR3: CASSLGTVSTDTQYF. For the CDR3, the DNA is TGCGCCAGCAGCTTGGGTACGGTTAGCACAGATACGCAGTATTTT.

The chain employs TRBV6-5 and TRBJ1-2; D not resolved. V dropped 8 bases and J dropped 4 bases, with 5 bases sitting between them. The germline V gene encodes CDR1 MNHEY and CDR2 SVGAGI. This CDR3 spans 10 amino acids. CDR3 nucleotide sequence: TGTGCCAGCGGTAGCTATGGCTACACCTTC. It encodes CASGSYGYTF.

The chain employs TRBV7-2 and TRBJ2-5; the match to TRBD2 covers 9 bases. The V gene's germline CDR1 is SGHTA and CDR2 FQGNSA. The CDR3 is made up of 14 amino acids. J gave up 3 bases and V 3 bases, and 2 bases lay outside the gene matches. CDR3 loop: CASSFSGSKETQYF. CDR3 bases: TGTGCCAGCAGCTTTAGCGGGAGTAAAGAGACCCAGTACTTC.

The J gene is TRBJ2-7, the V gene TRBV2; unclear D gene. Trimming removed 2 bases at V and 0 bases at J, with 17 bases between. CDR3 size: 17 residues. The germline V gene has CDR1 SNHLY and CDR2 FYNNEI. CDR3 in DNA: TGTGCCAGCAGTGAATATGGTAGGCCGAGACTCTCCTACGAGCAGTACTTC. It codes for CASSEYGRPRLSYEQYF.

The rearrangement joins TRBV27 to TRBJ2-1; 7 bases align to TRBD2. V lost 2 bases, J lost 0 bases, and 10 bases stayed unmatched. From germline, CDR1 is MNHEY and CDR2 SMNVEV (reference sequence). The CDR3 loop spans 18 amino acids. The chain's CDR3 is CASSLVWASGSSYNEQFF. In nucleotides, the CDR3 is TGTGCCAGCAGTTTAGTTTGGGCTAGCGGTTCCTCCTACAATGAGCAGTTCTTC.

Only a few counts were recorded for this clone. The J gene is TRBJ1-1, the V gene TRBV5-1, with D possibly being TRBD1 (5 bases). The CDR3 has 13 residues. The V gene lost 0 bases and the J gene lost 5 bases, with 8 bases spanning the gap. CDR1 is SGHRS and CDR2 is YFSETQ in the germline V gene. CDR3 region: CASSLEGRTEAFF. The DNA of the CDR3 is TGCGCCAGCAGCTTGGAGGGGAGGACTGAAGCTTTCTTT.

The chain employs TRBV27 and TRBJ1-5; D gene uncertain. CDR3 length equals 13 residues. Between the trimmed V and J ends, which lost 3 bases and 9 bases, there was a span of 12 bases. Per germline, CDR1 MNHEY and CDR2 SMNVEV (reference sequence). The CDR3 reads CASSLAGYLPQHF. Written as DNA, the CDR3 is TGTGCCAGCAGTTTGGCGGGATATCTGCCCCAGCATTTT.

The chain is built from TRBV9 and TRBJ2-5; 10 bases line up with TRBD1. Germline V gene sequence: CDR1 SGDLS, CDR2 YYNGEE. The CDR3 contains 16 residues. V shed 3 bases and J 0 bases; nucleotides not matched to a gene: 5. As DNA, the CDR3 is TGTGCCAGCAGCGCCGCCGGGACAGGGGACCAAGAGACCCAGTACTTC. This sequence encodes CASSAAGTGDQETQYF.

This sequence joins TRBV9 and TRBJ2-3, with TRBD2 matching over 8 bases. CDR1 is SGDLS, CDR2 YYNGEE, per germline. The J segment lost 6 bases and the V segment lost 0 bases, leaving 6 bases of the junction unmatched. The CDR3 length is 15 residues. As DNA, the CDR3 is TGTGCCAGCAGCGTAGTAAGCGGGAGTGGGGATACGCAGTATTTT. This encodes CASSVVSGSGDTQYF.

The chain couples TRBV6-5 to TRBJ2-1; a possible D gene is TRBD2 (6 bases). CDR3 length: 15 amino acids. The germline CDR1 and CDR2 sequences are MNHEY and SVGAGI. V was trimmed by 4 bases and J by 10 bases, leaving 20 bases between them. The CDR3 protein is CASSLSTRVYGEQFF. The DNA for the CDR3 is TGTGCCAGCAGTTTGTCGACTAGAGTTTATGGCGAGCAGTTCTTC.

The rearrangement joins TRBV5-1 to TRBJ1-5; 9 positions agree with TRBD1. The CDR3 contains 15 residues. Germline assignment: CDR1 SGHRS and CDR2 YFSETQ. The J segment lost 7 bases and the V segment lost 0 bases, leaving 5 bases of the junction unmatched. The CDR3 sequence is CASSLEGQGRQPQHF. The CDR3 coding sequence is TGCGCCAGCAGCTTGGAGGGACAGGGTCGACAGCCCCAGCATTTT.

This chain uses TRBV4-1 with TRBJ2-3; D perhaps matches TRBD2 (6 bases). Trimming cost V 1 base and J 7 bases, with 9 bases left between them. This CDR3 has 13 amino acids. Germline assignment: CDR1 MGHRA and CDR2 YSYEKL. CDR3 residues: CASSQGTINTQYF. CDR3 nucleotides: TGCGCCAGCAGCCAAGGGACTATTAATACGCAGTATTTT.

The chain links TRBV9 to TRBJ2-1; 7 bases line up with TRBD1. The V segment lost 3 bases and the J segment 8 bases; nucleotides outside the gene matches: 11. Germline V lookup: CDR1 SGDLS, CDR2 YYNGEE. This CDR3 is built from 15 residues. DNA for the CDR3: TGTGCCAGCAGCGGAGGGGGCTCCCCTGCGTATGAGCAGTTCTTC. The encoded protein is CASSGGGSPAYEQFF.

The rearrangement uses TRBV7-8 and TRBJ2-3; D unclear. V shed 7 bases and J shed 3 bases, with 17 bases lying between them. Germline-derived CDR1 and CDR2 are SGHVS and FQNEAQ. This CDR3 comprises 15 residues. This CDR3 reads CASIQSALRTDTQYF. CDR3 sequence (DNA): TGTGCCAGCATTCAATCAGCGCTGAGAACAGATACGCAGTATTTT.

The gene calls are TRBV19 and TRBJ1-4; TRBD1 might be the D (6 bases). Looked up from germline, CDR1 is LNHDA and CDR2 is SQIVND (reference sequence). The V end lost 9 bases, the J end lost 0 bases, and 11 bases lay between the germline ends. This CDR3 is 14 amino acids long. The CDR3 nucleotides are TGTGCCAGCAGACAGGAGGCAACTAATGAAAAACTGTTTTTT. Amino acid sequence: CASRQEATNEKLFF.

The chain combines TRBV7-2 with TRBJ1-1; no reliable D call. The CDR3 runs 14 residues. V lost 2 bases, J lost 1 base, and 8 bases lay in between. Germline assignment: CDR1 SGHTA and CDR2 FQGNSA. The CDR3 reads CASSLMGENTEAFF. For the CDR3, the DNA is TGTGCCAGCAGCTTAATGGGAGAGAACACTGAAGCTTTCTTT.

This chain links TRBV6-6 with TRBJ2-3, with D possibly TRBD2 on 6 matching bases. Trimming stripped 6 bases from V and 1 base from J, with 8 bases between. This CDR3 has 13 amino acids. CDR1 and CDR2 from the germline V gene are MNHNY and SVGAGI (reference sequence). The CDR3 coding sequence is TGTGCCAGCAGGCCTAGCGGCACAGATACGCAGTATTTT. Translation: CASRPSGTDTQYF.

This chain uses TRBV27 with TRBJ1-1, with D unresolved. The CDR3 totals 13 residues. V lost 2 bases, J lost 4 bases, and 8 bases lay in between. Germline values: CDR1 MNHEY, CDR2 SMNVEV (reference sequence). This CDR3 is CASSLGGITEAFF. The CDR3, as DNA: TGTGCCAGCAGTTTAGGAGGGATCACTGAAGCTTTCTTT.